Listed below are T cell receptor beta chains from one sample, sequenced in a study of response to subunit inactivated influenza vaccine. TCRdb recomputed calls from the RT-PCR reads with MiXCR, one row per CDR3 protein. Of approximately 290,000 distinct CDR3 sequences listed, approximately 21% are singletons. The sample was PBMCs from blood, taken about 20 months after vaccination. Receptor source: a man aged 50-75 years who received an inactivated influenza vaccine. The CDR3 runs from the conserved cysteine through the conserved F or W. Each record gives: J gene, CDR3 length, clone size, D gene, V gene, CDR3 protein, CDR3 DNA. The D gene is left open where the match is weak. Expanded clones get a size class; other rows say once, few or many, or leave the size out.

J: TRBJ1-5; length: 16; size: NA; D: TRBD1; V: TRBV19; CDR3: CASSMGYRGGNQPQHF; DNA: TGTGCCAGTAGTATGGGTTACAGGGGTGGCAATCAGCCCCAGCATTTT
J: TRBJ1-2; length: 14; size: many; D: TRBD1; V: TRBV12-3/TRBV12-4; CDR3: CASRPGQMTGGYTF; DNA: TGTGCCAGCAGACCGGGACAGATGACGGGTGGCTACACCTTC
J: TRBJ2-1; length: 16; size: NA; D: TRBD1; V: TRBV7-9; CDR3: CASSQMPGQDPGGQFF; DNA: TGTGCCAGCAGTCAAATGCCGGGACAGGACCCCGGAGGGCAGTTCTTC
J: TRBJ1-2; length: 14; size: NA; D: NA; V: TRBV6-5; CDR3: CASSYSRGDYGYTF; DNA: TGTGCCAGCAGTTACTCGCGAGGGGACTATGGCTACACCTTC
J: TRBJ2-3; length: 14; size: NA; D: NA; V: TRBV9; CDR3: CASSVVVGGDTQYF; DNA: TGTGCCAGCAGCGTAGTGGTGGGAGGAGATACGCAGTATTTT
J: TRBJ1-4; length: 14; size: few; D: NA; V: TRBV27; CDR3: CASSFTGIGEKLFF; DNA: TGTGCCAGCAGTTTTACAGGGATCGGGGAAAAACTGTTTTTT
J: TRBJ1-2; length: 14; size: NA; D: TRBD1; V: TRBV5-1; CDR3: CASSLTGGPYGYTF; DNA: TGCGCCAGCAGCTTGACAGGGGGGCCCTATGGCTACACCTTC
J: TRBJ1-2; length: 14; size: many; D: NA; V: TRBV15; CDR3: CATSRDRVVYGYTF; DNA: TGTGCCACCAGCAGAGACAGGGTGGTTTATGGCTACACCTTC
J: TRBJ2-2; length: 15; size: NA; D: NA; V: TRBV12-3/TRBV12-4; CDR3: CASEGTNTKTGELFF; DNA: TGTGCCAGCGAGGGGACCAATACTAAGACCGGGGAGCTGTTTTTT
J: TRBJ2-7; length: 16; size: NA; D: TRBD1; V: TRBV19; CDR3: CASSIGVRTGTYEQYF; DNA: TGTGCCAGTAGTATAGGAGTAAGGACAGGGACCTACGAGCAGTACTTC
J: TRBJ1-1; length: 14; size: few; D: NA; V: TRBV4-2; CDR3: CASSQEQISTEAFF; DNA: TGTGCCAGCAGCCAAGAGCAAATCAGCACTGAAGCTTTCTTT
J: TRBJ1-2; length: 16; size: NA; D: NA; V: TRBV29-1; CDR3: CSVDVGYGALNYGYTF; DNA: TGCAGCGTTGATGTAGGATATGGGGCACTTAACTATGGCTACACCTTC
J: TRBJ2-7; length: 17; size: NA; D: TRBD1; V: TRBV29-1; CDR3: CSAARDRDQPLNYEQYF; DNA: TGCAGCGCTGCCCGGGACAGGGATCAACCTTTGAACTACGAGCAGTACTTC
J: TRBJ1-2; length: 12; size: NA; D: NA; V: TRBV20-1; CDR3: CSASGTKRGYTF; DNA: TGCAGTGCTAGCGGGACCAAGAGAGGCTACACCTTC
J: TRBJ1-6; length: 14; size: NA; D: NA; V: TRBV3-1; CDR3: CASSPSMGNSPLHF; DNA: TGTGCCAGCAGCCCATCAATGGGGAATTCACCCCTCCACTTT
J: TRBJ2-7; length: 12; size: NA; D: TRBD1; V: TRBV19; CDR3: CATGQGHYEQYF; DNA: TGTGCCACGGGACAGGGCCACTACGAGCAGTACTTC
J: TRBJ1-2; length: 13; size: few; D: NA; V: TRBV7-2; CDR3: CASRSTGDYGYTF; DNA: TGTGCCAGCAGATCAACAGGCGACTATGGCTACACCTTC
J: TRBJ2-7; length: 13; size: few; D: TRBD2; V: TRBV6-1; CDR3: CAQGLASIYEQYF; DNA: TGTGCCCAGGGACTAGCCTCGATCTACGAGCAGTACTTC
J: TRBJ2-7; length: 15; size: NA; D: TRBD1; V: TRBV6-1; CDR3: CASSPDRGIFRRQYF; DNA: TGTGCCAGCAGTCCAGACAGGGGAATATTTCGTAGGCAGTACTTC
J: TRBJ2-7; length: 14; size: few; D: NA; V: TRBV27; CDR3: CASSLSQGFHEQYF; DNA: TGTGCCAGCAGTTTAAGTCAGGGGTTCCACGAGCAGTACTTC
J: TRBJ2-3; length: 13; size: few; D: NA; V: TRBV20-1; CDR3: CSAPDHYRGTQYF; DNA: TGCAGTGCCCCAGATCATTATCGTGGTACGCAGTATTTT
J: TRBJ1-5; length: 10; size: NA; D: NA; V: TRBV19; CDR3: CASSEQPQHF; DNA: TGTGCCAGTAGTGAACAGCCCCAGCATTTT
J: TRBJ1-6; length: 16; size: many; D: TRBD1; V: TRBV20-1; CDR3: CSAREANRGANSPLHF; DNA: TGCAGTGCTAGAGAAGCTAACAGGGGCGCTAATTCACCCCTCCACTTT
J: TRBJ2-3; length: 14; size: few; D: NA; V: TRBV20-1; CDR3: CSARPGGRTDTQYF; DNA: TGCAGTGCTAGGCCCGGGGGACGCACAGATACGCAGTATTTT
J: TRBJ1-4; length: 16; size: NA; D: TRBD1; V: TRBV5-1; CDR3: CASSTGQGGANEKLFF; DNA: TGCGCCAGCAGCACAGGACAGGGAGGAGCCAATGAAAAACTGTTTTTT
J: TRBJ1-2; length: 15; size: NA; D: NA; V: TRBV15; CDR3: CATSREIGGSLGYTF; DNA: TGTGCCACCAGCAGAGAGATAGGAGGATCGCTTGGCTACACCTTC
J: TRBJ1-1; length: 14; size: few; D: NA; V: TRBV5-1; CDR3: CASSLELGSTEAFF; DNA: TGCGCCAGCAGCTTGGAGTTGGGGTCCACTGAAGCTTTCTTT
J: TRBJ2-1; length: 12; size: NA; D: NA; V: TRBV5-1; CDR3: CASSLAGTEKFF; DNA: TGCGCCAGCAGCTTGGCCGGGACTGAAAAGTTCTTC
J: TRBJ2-7; length: 12; size: few; D: NA; V: TRBV20-1; CDR3: CSARPAPYEQYF; DNA: TGCAGTGCTAGACCGGCACCATACGAGCAGTACTTC
J: TRBJ1-2; length: 17; size: few; D: NA; V: TRBV4-1; CDR3: CASSQDPGGRIIYGYTF; DNA: TGCGCCAGCAGCCAAGACCCCGGGGGGCGGATAATCTATGGCTACACCTTC
J: TRBJ2-2; length: 14; size: NA; D: NA; V: TRBV29-1; CDR3: CSVAVAAKAGELFF; DNA: TGCAGCGTTGCGGTGGCCGCCAAGGCCGGGGAGCTGTTTTTT
J: TRBJ2-7; length: 13; size: few; D: NA; V: TRBV7-9; CDR3: CASSLGVSYEQYF; DNA: TGTGCCAGCAGCTTAGGTGTTTCCTACGAGCAGTACTTC
J: TRBJ1-1; length: 15; size: many; D: NA; V: TRBV4-1; CDR3: CASSQDPRPWTEAFF; DNA: TGCGCCAGCAGCCAAGATCCCAGGCCGTGGACTGAAGCTTTCTTT
J: TRBJ1-2; length: 15; size: few; D: NA; V: TRBV9; CDR3: CASSVAIGANYGYTF; DNA: TGTGCCAGCAGCGTAGCTATCGGGGCTAACTATGGCTACACCTTC
J: TRBJ1-2; length: 16; size: NA; D: NA; V: TRBV6-1; CDR3: CASTPYMEFGDYGYTF; DNA: TGTGCCAGCACTCCTTATATGGAGTTTGGCGACTATGGCTACACCTTC
J: TRBJ2-5; length: 13; size: few; D: NA; V: TRBV10-3; CDR3: CAINEGGSKTQYF; DNA: TGTGCCATTAATGAGGGGGGCTCGAAGACCCAGTACTTC
J: TRBJ1-1; length: 15; size: few; D: NA; V: TRBV5-1; CDR3: CASSLGVDSYTEAFF; DNA: TGCGCCAGCAGCTTGGGGGTCGACAGTTACACTGAAGCTTTCTTT
J: TRBJ2-7; length: 15; size: few; D: TRBD1; V: TRBV5-1; CDR3: CASTPQGQGRYEQYF; DNA: TGCGCCAGCACTCCACAGGGACAGGGTCGCTACGAGCAGTACTTC
J: TRBJ1-2; length: 14; size: NA; D: NA; V: TRBV12-3/TRBV12-4; CDR3: CAVGRDLSNYGYTF; DNA: TGTGCCGTTGGCCGGGACTTGAGCAACTATGGCTACACCTTC
J: TRBJ1-1; length: 12; size: NA; D: NA; V: TRBV5-4; CDR3: CASSSPGTEAFF; DNA: TGTGCCAGCAGCTCTCCTGGGACTGAAGCTTTCTTT
J: TRBJ2-7; length: 15; size: NA; D: TRBD1; V: TRBV2; CDR3: CASIVDRAGSYEQYF; DNA: TGTGCCAGCATCGTCGACAGGGCGGGCTCCTACGAGCAGTACTTC
J: TRBJ2-2; length: 16; size: NA; D: NA; V: TRBV6-5; CDR3: CASSYSIQGNTGELFF; DNA: TGTGCCAGCAGTTACTCTATACAGGGGAACACCGGGGAGCTGTTTTTT
J: TRBJ2-2; length: 14; size: NA; D: TRBD2; V: TRBV6-1; CDR3: CATLRSGGTGELFF; DNA: TGTGCCACCCTGAGGAGCGGGGGGACCGGGGAGCTGTTTTTT
J: TRBJ2-2; length: 17; size: few; D: NA; V: TRBV20-1; CDR3: CSARDPRGGSFVGELFF; DNA: TGCAGTGCTAGAGACCCGAGGGGGGGAAGTTTCGTCGGGGAGCTGTTTTTT
J: TRBJ1-1; length: 13; size: many; D: NA; V: TRBV29-1; CDR3: CSVRTGFGTEAFF; DNA: TGCAGCGTCCGGACGGGGTTTGGCACTGAAGCTTTCTTT
J: TRBJ2-1; length: 16; size: few; D: TRBD1; V: TRBV4-2; CDR3: CASSQDEQGPYNEQFF; DNA: TGTGCCAGCAGCCAAGATGAACAGGGGCCCTACAATGAGCAGTTCTTC
J: TRBJ2-3; length: 17; size: NA; D: TRBD1; V: TRBV4-3; CDR3: CASSQFTGGKGTDTQYF; DNA: TGCGCCAGCAGCCAATTCACAGGGGGGAAGGGCACAGATACGCAGTATTTT
J: TRBJ2-1; length: 15; size: NA; D: TRBD2; V: TRBV6-1; CDR3: CASRQGLDYYNEQFF; DNA: TGTGCCAGCAGACAAGGACTAGACTATTACAATGAGCAGTTCTTC
J: TRBJ1-1; length: 11; size: few; D: NA; V: TRBV6-2/TRBV6-3; CDR3: CASSYLGSMQF; DNA: TGTGCCAGCAGTTACCTGGGCAGCATGCAATTT